Following are 22 T cell receptor beta chains from one sample sequenced in a study of shared clonotypes between healthy human individuals. Libraries were prepared by immunoSEQ multiplex PCR; TCRdb keeps only in-frame clonotypes and omits some of them. The repertoire consists of over a million clones, with approximately 76% occurring once and the leading ten covering approximately 1.3%. The sample comprised memory CD4+ T cells sorted from blood. Described subset: CD45RA-negative fraction. The receptors here all came from a young man in good health.

A word on this clone: This may arise from a read error, as a much more abundant clone is one base away. Here the CDR3 reads CASSLSGSSYNEQFF. In DNA, the CDR3 is TGTGCCAGCAGCCTTAGCGGGAGCTCCTACAATGAGCAGTTCTTC. The chain uses TRBV14 and TRBJ2-1; 9 positions match TRBD2. This CDR3 region has 15 residues. Unmatched junction bases numbered 1, after V lost 4 bases and J lost 0 bases. Germline V gene lookup returns CDR1 SGHDN and CDR2 FVKESK.

The CDR3 protein is CASSLALQAAEKLFF. CDR3 sequence (DNA): TGCGCCAGCAGCTTGGCACTTCAGGCGGCTGAAAAACTGTTTTTT. The rearrangement links TRBV5-1 to TRBJ1-4; no clear D gene. The ends were cut back, 0 bases at V and 7 bases at J, with 13 bases in the middle. In germline, CDR1 is SGHRS, CDR2 YFSETQ. The CDR3 is made up of 15 amino acids.

This chain joins TRBV9 and TRBJ1-6, with 10 bases identical to TRBD1. V lost 3 bases and J lost 0; bases outside the gene matches: 15. The length of the CDR3 is 21 residues. Germline V gives CDR1 SGDLS, CDR2 YYNGEE. The chain's CDR3 is CASSAQPGQGIGSSYNSPLHF. CDR3 sequence (DNA): TGTGCCAGCAGCGCGCAGCCGGGACAGGGGATTGGGAGCTCCTATAATTCACCCCTCCACTTT.

This clone was seen at least ten times. The rearrangement uses TRBV7-9 and TRBJ2-5, with D possibly TRBD1 on 6 matching bases. The germline V gene encodes CDR1 SEHNR and CDR2 FQNEAQ (reference sequence). There are 14 residues in the CDR3. V lost 11 bases, J lost 4 bases, and 20 bases lay in between. The CDR3 DNA sequence: TGTGCCTGGGGGCCGGACCCGAGGGGAGAGACCCAGTACTTC. This gives the protein CAWGPDPRGETQYF.

This clone has more than one count but fewer than ten. The gene calls are TRBV5-4 and TRBJ2-6; D remains ambiguous. The germline CDR1 and CDR2 sequences are SGHNT and YYREEE (reference sequence). The CDR3 loop spans 15 amino acids. The V gene lost 1 base and the J gene lost 0 bases, with 5 bases spanning the gap. In DNA, the CDR3 is TGTGCCAGCAGCTTGCTTGGCTCTGGGGCCAACGTCCTGACTTTC. It specifies CASSLLGSGANVLTF.

CDR3 sequence: CASSILTDRSGANVLTF. For the CDR3, the DNA is TGTGCCAGTAGTATCTTAACGGACCGATCCGGGGCCAACGTCCTGACTTTC. The chain is built from TRBV19 and TRBJ2-6, with D unclear. Trimming removed 3 bases from V and 4 bases from J, with 16 bases in between. CDR1 and CDR2 from the germline V gene are LNHDA and SQIVND (reference sequence). The CDR3 totals 17 residues.

This chain uses TRBV6-6 with TRBJ2-7; a weak D match, TRBD2 (5 bases). Trimming took 6 bases from V and 3 from J, leaving 9 bases between them. This CDR3 spans 12 amino acids. Per germline, CDR1 MNHNY and CDR2 SVGAGI (reference sequence). The CDR3, as DNA: TGTGCCAGCAGCCCTCGGGGCTACGAGCAGTACTTC. Residues: CASSPRGYEQYF.

The rearrangement uses TRBV5-6 and TRBJ1-1; tentatively, D is TRBD1 (5 bases). The CDR3 is 16 residues long. With 5 bases removed from V and 0 bases from J, the gap between germline ends came to 17 bases. The germline V gene encodes CDR1 SGHDT and CDR2 YYEEEE. The DNA for the CDR3 is TGTGCCAGCAGGGTACAGGCTAATCTTATGAACACTGAAGCTTTCTTT. This sequence encodes CASRVQANLMNTEAFF.

The chain has TRBV19 and TRBJ1-1; D not resolved. The V gene's germline CDR1 is LNHDA and CDR2 SQIVND (reference sequence). The V and J ends lost 0 bases and 4 bases respectively, with 3 bases between them. The CDR3 loop spans 12 amino acids. This CDR3 is CASSIDSTEAFF. The CDR3 DNA is TGTGCCAGTAGTATAGATTCCACTGAAGCTTTCTTT.

CDR3 sequence reads: CASSSAVLPYNEQFF. The DNA for the CDR3 is TGCGCCAGCAGCTCAGCGGTCCTCCCCTACAATGAGCAGTTCTTC. The V and J genes are TRBV5-1 and TRBJ2-1; maybe TRBD2 (5 bases). The CDR3 loop spans 15 amino acids. Trimming took off 3 bases at V and 2 bases at J, with 12 bases between the two ends. Germline CDR1 and CDR2: SGHRS and YFSETQ.

This clone was counted between two and nine times. This chain links TRBV5-1 with TRBJ2-6, with 8 bases that match TRBD1. This CDR3 is 19 amino acids long. The V gene's germline CDR1 is SGHRS and CDR2 YFSETQ. V lost 4 bases and J lost 0; bases outside the gene matches: 12. The CDR3 sequence is CASSTPPGQVPSGANVLTF. The CDR3 nucleotides are TGCGCCAGCAGCACACCCCCGGGACAGGTCCCCTCTGGGGCCAACGTCCTGACTTTC. Variable domain in full (rest from reference TRBV5-1 and TRBJ2-6): KAGVTQTPRYLIKTRGQQVTLSCSPISGHRSVSWYQQTPGQGLQFLFEYFSETQRNKGNFPGRFSGRQFSNSRSEMNVSTLELGDSALYLCASSTPPGQVPSGANVLTFGAGSRLTVL.

The gene calls are TRBV5-4 and TRBJ2-3; D may be TRBD2 (6 bases). Germline CDR1 reads SGHNT; CDR2 reads YYREEE (reference sequence). Between the trimmed V and J ends, which lost 0 bases and 0 bases, there was a span of 8 bases. The CDR3 consists of 15 residues. The CDR3 sequence: CASSLAGTSTDTQYF. CDR3 sequence (DNA): TGTGCCAGCAGCTTGGCGGGGACTAGCACAGATACGCAGTATTTT.

There are many counts of this clone. The chain joins TRBV9 to TRBJ2-2, with 9 nucleotides matching TRBD1. V shed 4 bases and J 5 bases; nucleotides not matched to a gene: 9. This CDR3 contains 16 residues. Germline V gene data show CDR1 as SGDLS and CDR2 as YYNGEE. The CDR3 spells CASSIPQGADTGELFF. DNA for the CDR3: TGTGCCAGCAGCATACCACAGGGGGCGGATACCGGGGAGCTGTTTTTT.

The rearrangement joins TRBV5-1 to TRBJ2-2; D uncertain. This CDR3 spans 15 amino acids. Germline CDR1 SGHRS, CDR2 YFSETQ. The V end was cut by 0 bases, the J end by 6 bases, with 12 bases between. CDR3 DNA sequence: TGCGCCAGCAGCTTGGAAGGTCTGACCGCCGGGGAGCTGTTTTTT. Translation gives CASSLEGLTAGELFF.

The rearrangement joins TRBV9 to TRBJ2-3; a weak D match, TRBD1 (7 bases). The CDR3 length is 14 residues. Germline CDR1 and CDR2: SGDLS and YYNGEE. With 4 bases removed from V and 6 bases from J, the gap between germline ends came to 15 bases. CDR3 sequence: CASSSVSGGDTQYF. For the CDR3, the DNA is TGTGCCAGCAGCTCAGTTTCAGGGGGGGATACGCAGTATTTT.

This chain uses TRBV7-9 with TRBJ2-1, with 9 bases aligning to TRBD2. Germline V gene lookup returns CDR1 SEHNR and CDR2 FQNEAQ (reference sequence). The V gene end was trimmed by 3 bases and the J gene end by 3 bases; junction bases not matched to a gene: 3. CDR3 size: 15 residues. DNA of the CDR3: TGTGCCAGCAGCTTTAGCGGGAGCGGCTACAATGAGCAGTTCTTC. The encoded protein is CASSFSGSGYNEQFF.

CDR3 nucleotide sequence: TGTGCCAGCAGTTTATTAAGGAAGGGAGACTCTGGGGCCAACGTCCTGACTTTC. Protein: CASSLLRKGDSGANVLTF. V and J are TRBV28 and TRBJ2-6, with TRBD2 as a possible D gene (5 bases). The germline V gene has CDR1 MDHEN and CDR2 SYDVKM. V dropped 1 base and J dropped 0 bases, with 13 bases sitting between them. The CDR3 runs to 18 residues.

The V and J genes are TRBV19 and TRBJ2-3; 7 bases line up with TRBD2. CDR1 and CDR2 from the germline V gene are LNHDA and SQIVND (reference sequence). Trimming cost V 6 bases and J 1 base; bases outside gene matches: 4. CDR3 length: 14 amino acids. This CDR3 reads CASSLTSGTDTQYF. CDR3 DNA: TGTGCCAGTAGCTTAACTAGCGGCACAGATACGCAGTATTTT. The variable domain in full, with the rest retrieved from reference TRBV19 and TRBJ2-3, is DGGITQSPKYLFRKEGQNVTLSCEQNLNHDAMYWYRQDPGQGLRLIYYSQIVNDFQKGDIAEGYSVSREKKESFPLTVTSAQKNPTAFYLCASSLTSGTDTQYFGPGTRLTVL.

This clone was counted ten times or more. This sample includes further DNA sequences coding for the same CDR3. CDR3 coding DNA: TGTGCCAGCAGTCCCGGACAGGGCGGTCAGCCCCAGCATTTT. This codes for CASSPGQGGQPQHF. The chain employs TRBV6-5 and TRBJ1-5, with 8 bases fitting TRBD1. CDR3 length: 14 amino acids. Germline CDR1 reads MNHEY; CDR2 reads SVGAGI. V was clipped by 5 bases and J by 6 bases; unmatched bases: 6.

This clone was counted between two and nine times. V usage is TRBV11-2 and J usage is TRBJ2-3; 8 nucleotides agree with TRBD2. The CDR3 runs to 17 residues. Germline V gene lookup returns CDR1 SGHAT and CDR2 FQNNGV. J was trimmed by 2 bases and V by 4 bases; bases with no gene match: 11. CDR3 sequence reads: CASSSGGASALTDTQYF. The DNA of the CDR3 is TGTGCCAGCAGCTCGGGGGGGGCTAGCGCACTCACAGATACGCAGTATTTT.

The chain joins TRBV6-1 to TRBJ2-3; a possible D gene is TRBD2 (6 bases). The germline gives CDR1 MNHNS, CDR2 SASEGT. The CDR3 has 15 amino acids. V was cut by 5 bases and J by 2 bases, with 14 bases left in between. The CDR3, as DNA: TGTGCCAGCAGTAGCGGGTGGCACGCCACAGATACGCAGTATTTT. This codes for CASSSGWHATDTQYF.

The chain recombines TRBV7-2 with TRBJ1-6, with D unclear. The V and J ends lost 1 base and 5 bases respectively, with 6 bases between them. Germline V CDR1 and CDR2: SGHTA, FQGNSA. The CDR3 consists of 14 residues. The CDR3 region is CASSLGQNNSPLHF. CDR3 bases: TGTGCCAGCAGCTTAGGGCAGAATAATTCACCCCTCCACTTT. Drawing the rest from reference TRBV7-2 and TRBJ1-6, the complete variable domain is GAGVSQSPSNKVTEKGKDVELRCDPISGHTALYWYRQSLGQGLEFLIYFQGNSAPDKSGLPSDRFSAERTGGSVSTLTIQRTQQEDSAVYLCASSLGQNNSPLHFGNGTRLTVT.